Included here is one T cell receptor beta chain sequence, with context. What this receptor recognizes is not known. One base away there is no much larger clone; base qualities are not given. This record comes from a study of blood T cells in healthy people across ages (dated by TCRdb to about 2015). Background for the entire study: In model experiments, template switching captured roughly one uniquely barcoded TCR beta cDNA molecule for every two T cells. For two donors (one aged 18 to 30 and one aged 80 or older), the study analyzed two additional independent replicas of 1 million unique cDNA reads from the same blood draw. Four age groups were formed from the donors: young (average about 17 years), middle-aged (more than 35), aged (roughly 59) and long-lived (82). To track age-related changes in TCR beta repertoire diversity, the study relied on deep sequencing normalized with unique cDNA molecular identifiers. The research as a whole found: Conclusive comparison of naive and antigen-experienced compartments was prevented by the profiling of bulk unsorted PBMCs. There was a strong correlation between observed TCR beta diversity and the percentage of naive T cells measured by flow cytometry. Compared with the aged group, the long-lived group had more naive CD4+ T cells, fewer expanded clones and increased TCR diversity, suggesting age selection. Total diversity estimates from one million sequenced T cells were considered lower bounds and underestimates. Because the CMV infection status of the donors was unknown, age-related changes in expanded clonotypes may potentially have been confounded. Observed TCR beta diversity per million T cells fell roughly linearly with age, and a significant reduction was already apparent by age about 36.

V was cut back by 0 bases and J by 10 bases, leaving a gap of 15 bases between them. From a lookup of the germline V gene (reference sequence), CDR1 and CDR2 are DFQATT and SNEGSKA. Including the terminal cysteine and phenylalanine, the CDR3 comprises 13 residues. The read is trimmed to its CDR3 DNA, 39 bases read in frame from base 1. Preparation of the library involved 5' RACE. Reads for this sample came from an Illumina HiSeq 2500. The second PCR ran for about 7 to 11 cycles and used a J-beta primer mix along with a sample-barcoded 5' primer. Each TCR beta cDNA molecule received a unique molecular identifier from a template-switch 5' adaptor carrying 12 random nucleotides. At least 3 million CDR3-containing paired-end reads were obtained from each sample. First-strand cDNA was synthesized from all RNA with the Mint cDNA synthesis kit, primed by a TRBC-specific oligonucleotide. All cDNA was treated with uracil-DNA glycosylase and then went through a first 18-cycle PCR with the universal primers M1SS and BC2_uni_R. From the authors' description of their analysis: Each sample was normalized by randomly selecting 1 million high-quality reads, each carrying a distinct molecular identifier. Instead of being binned into consensus sequences, reads that shared molecular identifiers were thrown out. MiTCR, run with a Q25 quality threshold and the strictest error-elimination algorithm, handled CDR3 identification, clonotype clustering and error correction. A nonparametric unseen species model with Euler transformation was used to estimate a lower bound on total TCR beta diversity. Starting from the raw public reads, TCRdb applied fastp trimming at Q25, assembled clones with MiXCR and retained in-frame beta chains. All rows with the same CDR3 protein become a single entry with the most common DNA and genes. The V and J calls, along with clone size, are taken from TCRdb and not from the paper's own processing. For this sample the table gives about 540,000 distinct CDR3 sequences, of which around 24% were detected only once. Less than 9% of the sample rests with the top ten.

Systemically healthy Caucasian individuals from Russia, 35 to 50 in total and aged roughly 6 to 95 years, were included as donors. Around 9.8 milliliters of peripheral blood were collected from each donor into EDTA-treated Vacutainer tubes. Ficoll-Paque density-gradient centrifugation was used to isolate PBMCs, with at least 6.5 million per sample. Total RNA, at least 5 micrograms per sample, was extracted from PBMCs with Trizol reagent. For every donor, flow cytometry on a PBMC aliquot measured the percentage of naive CD45RAhigh/CD27high T cells. The same data also went into a second study, on T cells of mothers and their children. As that second paper reports: Donors were nine systemically healthy Caucasian individuals: three mothers and their six children. cDNA synthesis consumed the entire amount of extracted RNA, loaded at 1.5 ug RNA in each 15 ul reaction. In the second PCR, sample barcodes and 2-4 random nucleotides were introduced via the M1S primer. Over 8.5 million TCR beta CDR3 reads were obtained for each mother, and 2.7 million or so reads were obtained for each child. TCR recombination output is similarly shaped by thymic selection in related and unrelated pairs, with a minor effect exerted by inherited differences. Normalized repertoire overlap in related mother-child pairs was always slightly higher than in unrelated mother-child pairs, but the difference was never significant. With a sensitivity of about 100 clones per million clonotypes, no persistent microchimeric T cell clones were detected. Deep NGS was used in the study to compare the TCR beta repertoires of mothers and children and to look for features that separate related mother-child pairs from unrelated individuals. On average, the children were approximately 11 +/- 4 years old, while the mothers were approximately 41 +/- 4 years old. After adapters were ligated using NEBNext reagents, the libraries underwent 100+100 nt paired-end sequencing on an Illumina HiSeq 2000. To prevent cross-contamination, the mother and child libraries were prepared one month apart and sequenced in separate runs. For each donor, between roughly 500,000 and 2,300,000 distinct TCR beta clonotypes were identified. Naive TCR beta clonotypes were estimated from low-frequency clonotypes matched to each donor's FACS-determined naive share, without sorting.

Recombination joined TRBV20-1 with TRBJ2-5, with the D gene uncertain. The sample consisted of blood. This TCR came from a boy younger than 18 in good health. The CDR3 region: CSARDPARMDQYF. The sequence in DNA is TGCAGTGCTAGAGATCCCGCTAGAATGGACCAGTACTTC.